The source of this T cell receptor beta chain is a study of OX40 agonist ivuxolimab in advanced cancers. The study in broad terms: The costimulatory receptor OX40 (CD134) was targeted by ivuxolimab, a fully human IgG2 agonistic monoclonal antibody. In the dose-escalation cohort, approximately 80% of patients were male, and the mean age was 60 years with a range of roughly 23 to 79. Three dose-escalation patients achieved partial responses, one with hepatocellular carcinoma and two with cutaneous melanoma. Intravenous ivuxolimab was administered to patients every 2 weeks at six dose levels: 0.01, 0.1, 0.3, 1.5, 3 and 10 mg/kg. The paper reports the monotherapy dose-escalation portion (N ≈ 50 patients) of the phase I ivuxolimab trial. Peripheral TCRbeta sequencing aimed to test whether ivuxolimab altered TCR sequence diversity and caused clonal T-cell expansion. Of the roughly 52 dose-escalation patients, hepatocellular carcinoma was present in roughly 19, melanoma in around 15, renal cell carcinoma in 9 and head and neck cancer in 9. Patients were allowed to have had prior anti-PD-1, anti-PD-L1 or anti-CTLA-4 therapy, and less than 45% of the dose-escalation patients had previously received checkpoint inhibitors. Overall results and qualifications from the work: Antigen specificity was not determined for the clonally expanded peripheral T cells. Low levels of normalized T-cell clonal expansion were also shown by some nonresponding patients. At doses from 0.1 to 3.0 mg/kg, clonal expansion was seen in both CD4+ and CD8+ blood T cells between baseline and week 6. Partial responders in the 0.1-3.0 mg/kg groups had among the lowest normalized peripheral clonal expansion, especially among CD8+ T cells. On average, CD8+ T cells showed more expanded clones than CD4+ T cells after ivuxolimab.

V was cut back by 3 bases and J by 0 bases, leaving a gap of 12 bases between them. CDR1 and CDR2, looked up from the germline V gene (reference sequence), are SEHNR and FQNEAQ. The CDR3 sequence holds 15 residues, the cysteine and phenylalanine included. Only the CDR3 part of the read is kept: 45 bases, read in frame from the first base. The trial excluded patients who had a history of autoimmune disease or were on systemic immunosuppression. Peripheral blood for TCR sequencing was collected from all dose cohorts at baseline, on cycle 4 day 1, and on cycle 7 day 1. Samples came from an open-label, multicenter, first-in-human phase I dose-escalation trial of ivuxolimab. Adults with locally advanced or metastatic melanoma, renal cell carcinoma, hepatocellular carcinoma or head and neck squamous cell carcinoma were enrolled in the trial. CD4+ and CD8+ T cells were sorted separately from peripheral blood before TCR sequencing.

Genomic DNA was extracted from sorted cells for sequencing of the TCRbeta CDR3 region. The immunoSEQ Assay was used to sequence the TCRbeta CDR3 regions. TCRdb stores this immuneACCESS table with in-frame sequences only. Part of the clones is absent; in the studies checked, under half of the shortfall reflects unresolved V genes, and no reason is known for the rest. In this sample the table shows 39,000 or so clones, about 83% of which occur a single time. About 40% of the sample is in the top ten clones. Regarding this clone: Its target antigen remains unknown. No clone much larger than this one lies a single base away; base qualities are absent.

This receptor chain uses TRBV7-9 and TRBJ2-7, with a weak D call of TRBD1 (6 bases match). The receptor's source is an adult with an advanced solid tumor such as melanoma, head and neck, liver or kidney cancer. Sequencing used CD4+ or CD8+ T cells sorted from blood, obtained in a trial of the OX40 agonist ivuxolimab. The bases are TGTGCCAGCAGCTTTGTAACAGGGAGCTCCTACGAGCAGTACTTC. Its product reads: CASSFVTGSSYEQYF.